This TCR beta chain was sequenced in a study of blood T cell repertoires in COVID-19. For the study at large: Some COVID-19 samples were acute and others convalescent; all came from the United States, Italy and Spain. The analysed material was cDNA or gDNA that came from T cells, B-cell-depleted T cells, or PBMCs.

Germline CDR1 reads ENHRY; CDR2 reads SYGVKD. The CDR3 runs 13 residues. V was pared by 0 bases and J by 6 bases, with 6 bases between. Original analysis: Quantification of nucleated cells was approximated via reference gene primer amplification. Some clones are missing from TCRdb's copy, which holds only in-frame ones; the method was immunoSEQ multiplex PCR. That table is the source of V, J and clone size, and D and trimming were worked out from the DNA. There are approximately 180,000 clones in the sample; roughly 80% occur only once, and roughly 9% lies in the top ten. The TCR sequence derives from a woman in her sixties or seventies with acute or convalescent COVID-19. The chain couples TRBV10-3 to TRBJ2-1, with no clear D. The sequenced material came from peripheral blood. DNA of the CDR3: TGTGCCATCAGTGAGTCGGAGCTCAATGAGCAGTTCTTC. Protein sequence: CAISESELNEQFF.